This T cell receptor beta chain derives from a study of blood T cells in healthy people across ages. This clonotype has more than one count but fewer than ten. For the second PCR, which ran for 7 to 11 cycles, a sample-barcoded 5' primer and a J-beta primer mix were used. TCRdb processed the 5' RACE reads anew with MiXCR; each CDR3 protein has one entry. The repertoire holds about 800,000 distinct CDR3 sequences, with 58% as singletons. The CDR3 spans 14 residues. The germline CDR1 and CDR2 sequences are SGHAT and FQDESV (reference sequence). Trimming cost V 2 bases and J 1 base, with 7 bases left between them.

The clonotype was recovered from a man aged 25-45 years in good health. The material sequenced was blood. J is TRBJ2-3 and V is TRBV11-1; D remains ambiguous. The DNA of the CDR3 is TGTGCCAGCAGCTTATGGGGTGGCACAGATACGCAGTATTTT. This sequence encodes CASSLWGGTDTQYF.